This T cell receptor beta chain was captured in a study of blood T cell repertoires in COVID-19. For the study at large: The United States, Italy and Spain supplied acute and convalescent COVID-19 samples.

Clones were read by immunoSEQ multiplex PCR, and TCRdb kept only the in-frame ones, dropping some. The sample lists about 290,000 clones; around nine tenths were seen once. This CDR3 contains 17 residues. Germline CDR1 is SGHRS and CDR2 is YFSETQ. V dropped 0 bases and J dropped 2; count of bases not matched to a gene: 8. The clonotype originates from a woman in her 40s who had recovered from COVID-19. Sequenced: peripheral blood. The genes are TRBV5-1 and TRBJ1-3, with TRBD1 matching over 7 bases. The DNA for the CDR3 is TGCGCCAGCAGCTTGGGGCCTCGACAGGGCACTGGAAACACCATATATTTT. This codes for CASSLGPRQGTGNTIYF.